In this sample, the clone carrying this T cell receptor (beta chain) turned up a few times. Antigen unknown. The CDR3 runs 11 residues. Germline V gives CDR1 SQVTM, CDR2 ANQGSEA. The ends lost 8 bases at V and 6 bases at J; junction bases unmatched: 5. This specimen comes from a study of early T cells in non-severe SARS-CoV-2 infection. Study at large: Bulk RNA from unsorted whole blood was sequenced; chains were unpaired.

Individual cDNA molecules carried attached unique molecular identifiers. TCRdb passed the 5' RACE reads through MiXCR, listing each CDR3 protein once. The table has around 71,000 distinct CDR3 sequences, 9% to 10% seen once. Overall study results and limits: A preference for anti-spike CD8 responses marked VDJdb matching, which missed private and CD4 specificities.

The sample consisted of whole blood, taken at baseline. This chain connects TRBV29-1 to TRBJ2-7; TRBD1 aligns across 9 bases. The receptor's source is an adult who was a healthcare worker with PCR-confirmed SARS-CoV-2 infection or an uninfected control (not recorded which). The CDR3 loop is CSTGTGREQYF. The DNA for the CDR3 is TGCAGCACCGGGACAGGGCGCGAGCAGTACTTC.